The 28 T cell receptor beta chains listed next were all sequenced from one sample in a study of patients and donors after allogeneic stem cell transplantation. TCRdb reprocessed the RT-PCR reads via MiXCR and lists one record per CDR3 protein. The table records hundreds of thousands of distinct CDR3 sequences, 16% of them present only once. Sequencing input: blood, either unsorted or a sorted T cell fraction (not recorded which). The receptor set was obtained from a human donor who was either an allogeneic HSCT recipient or a stem cell or donor lymphocyte infusion donor (not recorded which). It is not recorded whose cells these are; they may come from a transplant donor.

This clonotype occurred many times. The rearrangement joins TRBV6-2 or TRBV6-3 to TRBJ1-6; D unresolved. V lost 7 bases and J 2 bases, leaving 9 bases between the germline ends. Germline V gives CDR1 MNHEY, CDR2 SVGEGT. The CDR3 runs to 14 residues. CDR3 sequence (DNA): TGTGCCAGCACCCAGGTGACCTATAATTCACCCCTCCACTTT. Its translation is CASTQVTYNSPLHF.

This clonotype was seen only a few times. The chain combines TRBV4-3 with TRBJ1-4; 7 bases map to TRBD1. Germline V gene sequence: CDR1 LGHNA, CDR2 YSLEER. The V and J ends lost 3 bases and 7 bases, in that order; junction bases with no gene match: 8. The CDR3 covers 15 residues. The CDR3: CASSQQTGRGEKLFF. Written as DNA, the CDR3 is TGCGCCAGCAGCCAGCAGACAGGGAGGGGTGAAAAACTGTTTTTT.

The chain combines TRBV5-1 with TRBJ1-4; D is ambiguous. V was clipped by 2 bases and J by 1 base, with 12 bases between them. CDR3 length: 16 amino acids. Per germline, CDR1 SGHRS and CDR2 YFSETQ. The CDR3, as DNA: TGCGCCAGCAGCTTACAATTTACTGGAACTAATGAAAAACTGTTTTTT. Protein product: CASSLQFTGTNEKLFF.

This clonotype was seen a handful of times. The J gene is TRBJ2-5, the V gene TRBV6-5, with D unresolved. The germline V and J ends were trimmed by 0 bases and 5 bases, with 10 bases remaining between them. Germline lookup yields CDR1 MNHEY and CDR2 SVGAGI. This CDR3 comprises 14 residues. The CDR3 DNA is TGTGCCAGCAGTTACTCGCGTCAGGTCGAGACCCAGTACTTC. Protein product: CASSYSRQVETQYF.

The chain is built from TRBV28 and TRBJ1-3, with TRBD1 matching 10 bases. The CDR3 is 15 residues long. Germline V gene lookup returns CDR1 MDHEN and CDR2 SYDVKM. The trim removed 5 bases at V and 4 bases at J, leaving 5 bases unmatched. In nucleotides, the CDR3 is TGTGCCAGCAGTATCGGACAGGGGGTAGGAAACACCATATATTTT. This gives the protein CASSIGQGVGNTIYF.

This clonotype was counted between two and nine times. The chain uses TRBV6-2 or TRBV6-3 and TRBJ2-5; 7 nucleotides match TRBD2. The CDR3 is 16 amino acids. Germline V CDR1 and CDR2: MNHEY, SVGEGT. The J segment lost 1 base and the V segment lost 4 bases, leaving 9 bases of the junction unmatched. The CDR3 loop reads CASSSQPGLVQETQYF. The CDR3 DNA follows: TGTGCCAGCAGTTCGCAGCCAGGACTAGTCCAAGAGACCCAGTACTTC.

This clonotype occurred a few times. This rearrangement joins TRBV7-3 to TRBJ1-5, with 8 bases aligning to TRBD1. Germline CDR1 and CDR2: SGHTA and FQGTGA. J gave up 3 bases and V 7 bases, and 14 bases lay outside the gene matches. CDR3 length equals 17 residues. The CDR3 DNA reads TGTGCCAGCATCCTTTTTCAGGGGGCAAGCTACAATCAGCCCCAGCATTTT. Translation: CASILFQGASYNQPQHF.

This clonotype has more than one count but fewer than ten. The chain is built from TRBV20-1 and TRBJ2-5; the D is unclear. CDR3 length: 10 residues. Germline lookup yields CDR1 DFQATT and CDR2 SNEGSKA (reference sequence). The CDR3 region has the DNA TGCAGCTGTCTTCAAGAGACCCAGTACTTC. It translates to CSCLQETQYF.

The sample holds many counts of this clonotype. The rearrangement joins TRBV24-1 to TRBJ1-2, with D perhaps TRBD1 (5 bases). In germline, CDR1 is KGHDR, CDR2 SFDVKD. The CDR3 spans 15 residues. V lost 3 bases and J 9 bases, leaving 19 bases between the germline ends. Here the CDR3 DNA reads TGTGCCACCAGTGATCCGCGAGTGGGGGATCTATGCTACACCTTC. It yields the protein CATSDPRVGDLCYTF.

This clonotype showed up many times. This rearrangement joins TRBV12-3 or TRBV12-4 to TRBJ2-1; 8 bases agree with TRBD1. The CDR3 is 16 residues long. Trimming cost V 5 bases and J 9 bases; bases outside gene matches: 15. CDR3 sequence: CASSPEGQGLNLEQFF. The CDR3 nucleotides are TGTGCCAGCAGTCCCGAAGGACAGGGTCTTAATCTTGAGCAGTTCTTC.

About this clonotype: This may stem from a read error, because a much larger clone lies one nucleotide away. This rearrangement joins TRBV29-1 to TRBJ2-3, with D possibly TRBD1 on 7 matching bases. Germline V gene data show CDR1 as SQVTM and CDR2 as ANQGSEA. The CDR3 loop spans 13 amino acids. V lost 4 bases and J 1 base, leaving 9 bases between the germline ends. CDR3 residues: CSVVRGGTDTQYF. CDR3 sequence (DNA): TGCAGCGTTGTCAGGGGGGGCACAGATACGCAGTATTTT.

The chain is built from TRBV20-1 and TRBJ1-2; D ambiguous. This CDR3 spans 14 amino acids. CDR1 is DFQATT, CDR2 SNEGSKA, per germline (reference sequence). The V end lost 3 bases, the J end lost 7 bases, and 18 bases lay between the germline ends. CDR3 amino acids: CSASLNRAKTGYTF. The CDR3 region has the DNA TGCAGTGCTAGCTTAAATCGGGCCAAAACTGGCTACACCTTC.

The chain joins TRBV4-1 to TRBJ2-7; 7 nucleotides align to TRBD1. Germline lookup yields CDR1 MGHRA and CDR2 YSYEKL. V was clipped by 1 base and J by 12 bases; unmatched bases: 12. This CDR3 spans 14 amino acids. The CDR3 sequence: CASSQGGGMGSMYF. DNA of the CDR3: TGCGCCAGCAGCCAAGGAGGGGGCATGGGTTCCATGTACTTC.

The rearrangement links TRBV6-2 or TRBV6-3 to TRBJ2-3; perhaps TRBD2 as D (5 bases). This CDR3 region has 11 residues. Germline V gene sequence: CDR1 MNHEY, CDR2 SVGEGT. The V gene lost 7 bases and the J gene lost 6 bases, with 8 bases spanning the gap. The DNA for the CDR3 is TGTGCCAGCATGAGGGCGGATACGCAGTATTTT. Amino acid sequence: CASMRADTQYF.

The chain is built from TRBV6-1 and TRBJ2-2, with D perhaps matching TRBD2 (6 bases). V lost 4 bases and J lost 3, with 18 bases in between. CDR3 size: 17 residues. Per the germline V gene, CDR1 is MNHNS and CDR2 is SASEGT. The CDR3 DNA is TGTGCCAGCAGTGCACTAAAAGCGGGTATACACACCGGGGAGCTGTTTTTT. This codes for CASSALKAGIHTGELFF.

This clonotype has ten or more counts. The V and J genes are TRBV13 and TRBJ1-1; TRBD1 aligns across 8 bases. The V and J ends lost 0 bases and 1 base, in that order; junction bases with no gene match: 1. CDR3 length equals 15 residues. Germline-derived CDR1 and CDR2 are PRHDT and FYEKMQ (reference sequence). CDR3 nucleotide sequence: TGTGCCAGCAGCTTAGGCGACAGGGGGAACACTGAAGCTTTCTTT. This sequence encodes CASSLGDRGNTEAFF.

This sequence joins TRBV20-1 and TRBJ2-3, with 13 nucleotides matching TRBD2. The CDR3 length is 14 residues. CDR1 is DFQATT, CDR2 SNEGSKA, per germline (reference sequence). The V gene end was trimmed by 6 bases and the J gene end by 5 bases; junction bases not matched to a gene: 5. CDR3 sequence reads: CSAPGLAGLDTQYF. The DNA of the CDR3 is TGCAGTGCCCCGGGACTAGCGGGATTAGATACGCAGTATTTT.

Only one count was recorded for this clonotype. A read error may account for a junction end that differs from germline. V and J are TRBV5-1 and TRBJ1-4; D is possibly TRBD1 (5 bases). CDR1 is SGHRS and CDR2 is YFSETQ in the germline V gene. This CDR3 is 17 amino acids long. CDR3 bases: TGCGCCAGCAGCCCGTGGGGACTGAAGATAACTAATGGAAAACTGTTTTTT. It encodes CASSPWGLKITNGKLFF. The full variable domain, in which reference TRBV5-1 and TRBJ1-4 provide the parts outside the CDR3, is KAGVTQTPRYLIKTRGQQVTLSCSPISGHRSVSWYQQTPGQGLQFLFEYFSETQRNKGNFPGRFSGRQFSNSRSEMNVSTLELGDSALYLCASSPWGLKITNGKLFFGSGTQLSVL.

The V gene is TRBV6-5, the J gene TRBJ2-6, with D uncertain. The CDR3 spans 17 residues. V gave up 4 bases and J gave up 4 bases, with 17 bases separating them. Per germline, CDR1 MNHEY and CDR2 SVGAGI. The CDR3 coding sequence is TGTGCCAGCAGTTCCGAGAAGCTCTTGCCGGGGGCCAACGTCCTGACTTTC. Its translation is CASSSEKLLPGANVLTF.

The rearrangement uses TRBV25-1 and TRBJ1-4; D might be TRBD1 (6 bases). The CDR3 is 13 amino acids. Trimming removed 1 base at V and 8 bases at J, with 8 bases between. Per the germline V gene, CDR1 is MGHDK and CDR2 is SYGVNS. The CDR3 spells CASSELGGEKLFF. The CDR3, as DNA: TGTGCCAGCAGTGAATTAGGGGGGGAAAAACTGTTTTTT.

In its sample, this clonotype was seen a few times. This rearrangement joins TRBV27 to TRBJ2-7, with TRBD1 as a possible D gene (5 bases). CDR3 length: 14 amino acids. V dropped 2 bases and J dropped 2 bases, with 10 bases sitting between them. Germline lookup yields CDR1 MNHEY and CDR2 SMNVEV (reference sequence). This CDR3 is CASSLTGLPYEQYF. The DNA for the CDR3 is TGTGCCAGCAGTTTAACAGGTTTACCCTACGAGCAGTACTTC.

This clonotype was counted a few times. The chain joins TRBV7-3 to TRBJ1-1, with D possibly being TRBD1 (6 bases). CDR3 length equals 15 residues. Between the trimmed V and J ends, which lost 1 base and 5 bases, there was a span of 14 bases. Germline-derived CDR1 and CDR2 are SGHTA and FQGTGA. The CDR3 coding sequence is TGTGCCAGCAGCTTAAAGGGGGGCGCGGCTACTGAAGCTTTCTTT. Protein: CASSLKGGAATEAFF.

This clonotype was seen more than once but under ten times. The chain has TRBV7-9 and TRBJ1-1, with a tentative D call TRBD1 (5 bases). This CDR3 region has 14 residues. Germline V gene data show CDR1 as SEHNR and CDR2 as FQNEAQ (reference sequence). Deletions cut 5 bases from V and 11 bases from J, with 21 bases between. This CDR3 reads CASSLPTEPREAFF. CDR3 DNA sequence: TGTGCCAGCAGCCTTCCGACAGAACCACGAGAGGCTTTCTTT.

This clonotype was counted at least ten times. The rearrangement joins TRBV5-1 to TRBJ1-4, with D unresolved. There are 14 residues in the CDR3. From germline, CDR1 is SGHRS and CDR2 YFSETQ. Trimming cost V 2 bases and J 3 bases, with 8 bases left between them. The CDR3 region has the DNA TGCGCCAGCAGCTTAGGGAAGGCTAATGAAAAACTGTTTTTT. Translating it yields CASSLGKANEKLFF.

A few counts support this clonotype. The chain joins TRBV28 to TRBJ1-5, with TRBD1 matching 8 bases. Germline lookup yields CDR1 MDHEN and CDR2 SYDVKM. V was pared by 5 bases and J by 5 bases, with 11 bases of the junction left unmatched. CDR3 length: 16 amino acids. CDR3: CASSTWTGMGDQPQHF. CDR3 bases: TGTGCCAGCAGTACGTGGACAGGGATGGGGGATCAGCCCCAGCATTTT.

V is TRBV6-5 and J is TRBJ1-6; 9 nucleotides line up with TRBD1. Germline-derived CDR1 and CDR2 are MNHEY and SVGAGI. The junction had 3 bases not matched to a gene; V was cut back by 1 base and J by 5 bases. The length of the CDR3 is 16 residues. The CDR3 protein is CASSYFGTGNNSPLHF. CDR3 nucleotide sequence: TGTGCCAGCAGTTACTTCGGGACAGGGAATAATTCACCCCTCCACTTT.

This chain joins TRBV11-2 and TRBJ2-3; 10 nucleotides line up with TRBD2. Germline CDR1 SGHAT, CDR2 FQNNGV. CDR3 length equals 16 residues. V shed 5 bases, J shed 5 bases, and the junction held 10 bases outside the gene matches. In nucleotides, the CDR3 is TGTGCCAGCAGCGACACCGGGACTAGCGTTATAGATACGCAGTATTTT. This translates into CASSDTGTSVIDTQYF.

The chain is built from TRBV20-1 and TRBJ2-4; D not certain. This CDR3 has 15 amino acids. Per the germline V gene, CDR1 is DFQATT and CDR2 is SNEGSKA (reference sequence). The V end lost 0 bases, the J end lost 7 bases, and 16 bases lay between the germline ends. This chain's CDR3 is CSARDGLRVVNIQYF. For the CDR3, the DNA is TGCAGTGCTAGAGATGGCCTTCGGGTAGTGAACATTCAGTACTTC.